The 9 T cell receptor beta chains below were found in one sample sequenced in a study of blood T cell repertoires in COVID-19. Only in-frame clones appear in the TCRdb table, and some are missing; sequencing was by immunoSEQ multiplex PCR. The table has approximately 250,000 clones, roughly 90% seen once. Sequencing used PBMCs or T cells enriched from blood (not recorded which). These receptors were collected from a woman in her twenties or thirties who had recovered from COVID-19.

The chain uses TRBV9 and TRBJ2-7; D call uncertain. Per the germline V gene, CDR1 is SGDLS and CDR2 is YYNGEE. V gave up 0 bases and J gave up 10 bases, with 17 bases separating them. The CDR3 is 14 amino acids. The CDR3 here is CASSVDASPRKQYF. Written as DNA, the CDR3 is TGTGCCAGCAGCGTAGATGCTAGTCCGAGAAAACAGTACTTC.

This clone has only a few counts. V is TRBV19 and J is TRBJ2-2, with a tentative D call TRBD1 (5 bases). This CDR3 is built from 13 residues. The V gene's germline CDR1 is LNHDA and CDR2 SQIVND (reference sequence). V lost 8 bases, J lost 7 bases, and 14 bases lay in between. CDR3 amino acids: CASCRTRGGELFF. In nucleotides, the CDR3 is TGTGCCAGTTGCAGGACAAGAGGCGGGGAGCTGTTTTTT.

The chain is built from TRBV5-6 and TRBJ1-1; 7 bases agree with TRBD1. V dropped 4 bases and J dropped 14; count of bases not matched to a gene: 14. CDR3 length equals 13 residues. Germline V gene data show CDR1 as SGHDT and CDR2 as YYEEEE. This chain's CDR3 is CASSLSRTGRIFF. The DNA for the CDR3 is TGTGCCAGCAGCCTGAGTAGGACAGGACGAATATTCTTT.

This clone was counted between two and nine times. Other DNA sequences within the sample encode an identical CDR3. This chain uses TRBV5-1 with TRBJ1-1, with unresolved D. Germline V CDR1 and CDR2: SGHRS, YFSETQ. This CDR3 is built from 14 residues. V was trimmed by 0 bases and J by 4 bases, leaving 10 bases between them. This chain's CDR3 is CASSLGAGSTEAFF. In DNA, the CDR3 is TGCGCCAGCAGCTTGGGAGCGGGTAGCACTGAAGCTTTCTTT. The full variable domain, rest sourced from reference TRBV5-1 and TRBJ1-1, is KAGVTQTPRYLIKTRGQQVTLSCSPISGHRSVSWYQQTPGQGLQFLFEYFSETQRNKGNFPGRFSGRQFSNSRSEMNVSTLELGDSALYLCASSLGAGSTEAFFGQGTRLTVV.

J is TRBJ2-7 and V is TRBV5-4; 7 bases fit TRBD2. The CDR3 runs to 13 residues. V trimming: 3 bases; J trimming: 0 bases; junction bases outside the gene matches: 0. Germline loops: CDR1 SGHNT, CDR2 YYREEE (reference sequence). CDR3 residues: CASSWGGSYEQYF. The CDR3, as DNA: TGTGCCAGCAGCTGGGGGGGCTCCTACGAGCAGTACTTC.

The J gene is TRBJ2-5, the V gene TRBV30; weak D call: TRBD2 (6 bases). V lost 5 bases and J lost 7, with 11 bases in between. Germline V gives CDR1 GTSNPN, CDR2 SVGIG (reference sequence). The CDR3 runs 11 residues. Here the CDR3 reads CAWGGLGTQYF. In nucleotides, the CDR3 is TGTGCCTGGGGGGGACTTGGGACCCAGTACTTC.

The CDR3 nucleotides read TGTGCCAGTAGTCACTACGGGACAGGGATTCAAAAACTGTTTTTT. Encoded protein: CASSHYGTGIQKLFF. This chain links TRBV19 with TRBJ1-4, with TRBD1 identical over 9 bases. After removal of 5 bases from V and 9 bases from J, the junction contained 10 bases not matched to a gene. Germline assignment: CDR1 LNHDA and CDR2 SQIVND (reference sequence). This CDR3 region has 15 residues.

The chain carries TRBV7-8 and TRBJ1-2, with no clear D. Trimming took off 0 bases at V and 10 bases at J, with 12 bases between the two ends. The V gene's germline CDR1 is SGHVS and CDR2 FQNEAQ. The CDR3 has 13 amino acids. The CDR3 sequence is CASSLAPGRNYTF. CDR3 coding DNA: TGTGCCAGCAGCTTAGCTCCAGGTCGTAACTACACCTTC.

This clone was picked up a small number of times. V is TRBV20-1 and J is TRBJ1-1; tentative D call: TRBD1 (5 bases). The germline gives CDR1 DFQATT, CDR2 SNEGSKA (reference sequence). Trimming pared 3 bases from V and 8 bases from J, leaving 10 bases between. The CDR3 extends over 11 amino acids. CDR3 loop: CSASRGEEAFF. The CDR3 DNA sequence: TGCAGTGCTAGTCGGGGGGAAGAAGCTTTCTTT.